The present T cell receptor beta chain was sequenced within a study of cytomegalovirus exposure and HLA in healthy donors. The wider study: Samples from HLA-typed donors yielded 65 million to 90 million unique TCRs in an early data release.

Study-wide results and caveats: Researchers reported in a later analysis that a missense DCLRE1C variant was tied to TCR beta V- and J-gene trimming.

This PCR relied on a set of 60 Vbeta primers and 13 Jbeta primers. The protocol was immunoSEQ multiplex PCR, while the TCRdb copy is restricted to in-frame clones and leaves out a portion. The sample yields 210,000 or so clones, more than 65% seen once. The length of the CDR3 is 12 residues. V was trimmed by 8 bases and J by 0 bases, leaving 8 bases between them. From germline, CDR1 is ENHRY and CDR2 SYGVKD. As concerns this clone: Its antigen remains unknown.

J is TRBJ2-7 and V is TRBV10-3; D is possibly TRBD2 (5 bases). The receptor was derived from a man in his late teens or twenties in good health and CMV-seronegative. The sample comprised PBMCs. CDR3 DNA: TGTGCCATCGGCGGGTTCTCCTACGAGCAGTACTTC. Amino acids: CAIGGFSYEQYF.